One T cell receptor (beta chain) is described in this entry. Its antigen remains unidentified. The protocol was immunoSEQ multiplex PCR, while the TCRdb copy is restricted to in-frame clones and leaves out a portion. Among approximately 25,000 clones listed, 79% were seen once. The entry originates in a study of T cells in narcolepsy. Study-level findings and limits: Some memory CD4+ repertoires had no autoreactive clone sequences.

Sequencing was carried out using memory (CD45RA-) CD4+ T cells from blood. This receptor was obtained from a human donor in good health.

The chain's CDR3 is CASSGGPRVYEQYF. The CDR3 coding sequence is TGTGCCAGCTCCGGCGGTCCAAGAGTCTACGAGCAGTACTTC. The rearrangement joins TRBV7-2 to TRBJ2-7; D is uncertain. Trimming left V 8 bases short and J 3 bases short, with 17 bases between. The CDR3 spans 14 residues. Germline V CDR1 and CDR2: SGHTA, FQGNSA.